This note documents a single TCR beta chain sequence. Antigen: not known. This CDR3 has 15 residues. CDR1 is SGHRS, CDR2 YFSETQ, per germline. J lost 3 bases, V lost 4 bases, and 6 bases had no gene match. The entry originates in a study of brain T cells in children with intractable seizures. Findings of the study overall: Pre- and post-surgery blood differed in depth, so pre-surgery absences may be undersampling. Patients' HCMV serostatus was unknown; virus specificity rests on CDR3 similarity alone.

Only cases whose brain tissue showed the highest T cell transcript signatures were sequenced. Pre-surgery treatment included at least one anti-epileptic drug. Profiling relied on immunoSEQ multiplex PCR, and the TCRdb table lists in-frame clones only, not all of them. The sample consists of about 76,000 clones, 85% to 95% of them appearing once. The sequence was collected from a boy in the first two years of life with tuberous sclerosis and intractable seizures. The chain combines TRBV5-1 with TRBJ2-3, with 9 positions matching TRBD2. The sample consisted of peripheral blood, taken at surgery. The DNA of the CDR3 is TGCGCCAGCAGCGGTAGCGGGAGCCGTACAGATACGCAGTATTTT. Its translation is CASSGSGSRTDTQYF.